This T cell receptor (beta chain) was sequenced in a study of OX40 agonist ivuxolimab in advanced cancers. Study at large: Patients were treated with ivuxolimab, an agonistic anti-OX40 (CD134) antibody. The dose of intravenous ivuxolimab that patients received every 2 weeks ranged from 0.01 to 10 mg/kg.

Samples of blood were obtained at baseline, on cycle 4 day 1, and on cycle 7 day 1. Only in-frame clones appear in the TCRdb table, and some are missing; sequencing was by immunoSEQ multiplex PCR. The repertoire holds roughly 100,000 clones, with 85% to 95% as singletons. The germline CDR1 and CDR2 sequences are LNHDA and SQIVND (reference sequence). This CDR3 contains 17 residues. V was pared by 4 bases and J by 3 bases, with 8 bases of the junction left unmatched. The sequence derives from an adult with an advanced solid tumor such as melanoma, head and neck, liver or kidney cancer. Sequences were derived from CD4+ or CD8+ T cells sorted from blood, sampled in a trial of the OX40 agonist ivuxolimab. The chain combines TRBV19 with TRBJ2-3; TRBD2 agrees at 12 bases. DNA for the CDR3: TGTGCCAGTAGTAACTCTCTAGCGGGAGGGCCGACAGATACGCAGTATTTT. Residues: CASSNSLAGGPTDTQYF.